The present TCR beta chain was sequenced within a study of shared clonotypes between healthy human individuals. Germline V gene lookup returns CDR1 SGDLS and CDR2 YYNGEE. The length of the CDR3 is 14 residues. The V segment lost 3 bases and the J segment 5 bases; nucleotides outside the gene matches: 8. Donors, without exception, were Caucasian adults residing in Nashville, Tennessee. Sorted subsets were amplified in replicate PCRs using 150 to 250 ng DNA, about 30,000 T cell genomes. Sequenced by immunoSEQ multiplex PCR; TCRdb stores in-frame clones only, minus some. The repertoire consists of 2 million to 2.5 million clones, with approximately 94% occurring once and the leading ten covering 0.13%.

The receptor comes from a man aged 18 to 30 in good health. The source material was naive CD4+ T cells sorted from blood. The subset: CD45RA+ positively selected. V and J are TRBV9 and TRBJ2-7, with TRBD1 identical over 7 bases. CDR3 sequence: CASSGRTGGNEQYF. The CDR3 nucleotides read TGTGCCAGCAGCGGCCGGACAGGTGGTAACGAGCAGTACTTC.